A selection of T cell receptor beta chains follows, all from one sample in a study of cytomegalovirus exposure and HLA in healthy donors. Measured with immunoSEQ multiplex PCR; TCRdb has only the in-frame clones, and not every one. The sample has 99,000 or so clones, over 12% seen once; the top ten hold 0.8% to 0.95%. The sample taken for sequencing was PBMCs. The origin of the receptors is a female donor in good health and CMV-seronegative. Both conserved end residues are part of each CDR3. A D gene is named only where the DNA matches it firmly. Part of the rows lack a size; the others show once, few, many or a class for expanded clones.

d_gene: TRBD1; abundance: NA; v_gene: TRBV4-1; j_gene: TRBJ1-6; CDR3aa: CASSQDRKTGGGSPLHF; CDR3nt: TGCGCCAGCAGCCAAGATCGGAAGACAGGGGGCGGTTCACCCCTCCACTTT
d_gene: NA; abundance: NA; v_gene: TRBV4-3; j_gene: TRBJ2-7; CDR3aa: CASSQVREREQYF; CDR3nt: TGCGCCAGCAGCCAAGTGAGGGAGAGGGAGCAGTACTTC
d_gene: TRBD1; abundance: NA; v_gene: TRBV30; j_gene: TRBJ2-1; CDR3aa: CAWSPGQGAWNEQFF; CDR3nt: TGTGCCTGGAGCCCGGGACAGGGGGCGTGGAATGAGCAGTTCTTC
d_gene: NA; abundance: few; v_gene: TRBV6-5; j_gene: TRBJ1-1; CDR3aa: CASSYNTGFAFF; CDR3nt: TGTGCCAGCAGTTACAATACAGGGTTTGCTTTCTTT
d_gene: TRBD2; abundance: NA; v_gene: TRBV2; j_gene: TRBJ2-3; CDR3aa: CASSRLAGGYDTQYF; CDR3nt: TGTGCCAGCAGTAGACTAGCGGGGGGGTACGATACGCAGTATTTT
d_gene: NA; abundance: NA; v_gene: TRBV5-6; j_gene: TRBJ2-5; CDR3aa: CASSWDYQETQYF; CDR3nt: TGTGCCAGCAGCTGGGACTACCAAGAGACCCAGTACTTC
d_gene: TRBD1; abundance: few; v_gene: TRBV5-1; j_gene: TRBJ1-2; CDR3aa: CASSPQGQGYGYTF; CDR3nt: TGCGCCAGCAGCCCGCAGGGACAGGGATATGGCTACACCTTC
d_gene: NA; abundance: few; v_gene: TRBV9; j_gene: TRBJ1-2; CDR3aa: CASNGGDGYTF; CDR3nt: TGTGCCAGCAATGGCGGCGATGGCTACACCTTC
d_gene: NA; abundance: NA; v_gene: TRBV7-2; j_gene: TRBJ1-6; CDR3aa: CASSLWGGDSPLHF; CDR3nt: TGTGCCAGCAGCTTATGGGGGGGGGATTCACCCCTCCACTTT
d_gene: NA; abundance: few; v_gene: TRBV19; j_gene: TRBJ1-5; CDR3aa: CASSKGKNQPQHF; CDR3nt: TGTGCCAGTAGTAAGGGGAAGAATCAGCCCCAGCATTTT
d_gene: TRBD1; abundance: NA; v_gene: TRBV6-5; j_gene: TRBJ2-1; CDR3aa: CASSWGLEGAYNEQFF; CDR3nt: TGTGCCAGCAGTTGGGGTTTAGAGGGGGCATACAATGAGCAGTTCTTC
d_gene: NA; abundance: few; v_gene: TRBV19; j_gene: TRBJ1-1; CDR3aa: CASSIQWLDTEAFF; CDR3nt: TGTGCCAGTAGTATTCAGTGGTTGGACACTGAAGCTTTCTTT
d_gene: TRBD2; abundance: NA; v_gene: TRBV27; j_gene: TRBJ2-3; CDR3aa: CASSFLEASGGFLYF; CDR3nt: TGTGCCAGCAGTTTCCTCGAGGCTAGCGGGGGGTTTCTGTATTTT
d_gene: NA; abundance: few; v_gene: TRBV9; j_gene: TRBJ2-2; CDR3aa: CASSVGGGELFF; CDR3nt: TGTGCCAGCAGCGTAGGCGGGGGGGAGCTGTTTTTT